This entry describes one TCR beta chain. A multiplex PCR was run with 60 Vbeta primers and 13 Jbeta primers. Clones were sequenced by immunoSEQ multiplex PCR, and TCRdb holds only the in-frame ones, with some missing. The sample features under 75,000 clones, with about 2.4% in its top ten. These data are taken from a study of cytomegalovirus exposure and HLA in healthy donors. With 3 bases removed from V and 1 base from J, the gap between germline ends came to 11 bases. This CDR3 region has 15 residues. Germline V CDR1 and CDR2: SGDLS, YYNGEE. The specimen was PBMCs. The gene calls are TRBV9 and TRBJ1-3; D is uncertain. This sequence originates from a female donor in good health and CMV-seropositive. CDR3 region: CASSDGGRSGNTIYF. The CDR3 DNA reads TGTGCCAGCAGCGACGGAGGCCGATCTGGAAACACCATATATTTT.